The clone carrying this T cell receptor (beta chain) was picked up a small number of times. Original handling: Reference gene primer amplification in the assay estimated nucleated cell counts. Produced via immunoSEQ multiplex PCR; TCRdb's table is partial and in-frame only. V and J calls plus clone size are reproduced from that table; the DNA served to infer D and trimming. The sample carries fewer than 85,000 clones, around 80% recorded once. This entry belongs to a study of blood T cell repertoires in COVID-19. Overall study: In each case, the material was cDNA or gDNA derived from T cells, B-cell-depleted T cells, or PBMCs.

This receptor was identified in a woman over 75 with active or convalescent COVID-19. Source material: peripheral blood.

The CDR3 spells CASRPPEGPLHF. Here the CDR3 DNA reads TGTGCCAGCAGACCCCCGGAGGGACCCCTCCACTTT. The J gene is TRBJ1-6, the V gene TRBV6-6; D remains ambiguous. Deletions cut 6 bases from V and 12 bases from J, with 12 bases between. The germline V gene has CDR1 MNHNY and CDR2 SVGAGI (reference sequence). The CDR3 is 12 amino acids.